This T cell receptor (beta chain) was recorded in a study of shared clonotypes between healthy human individuals. Study-wide findings and caveats: The study sampled only blood, and tissue repertoires likely differ. The study found lower generation probabilities in non-shared clonotypes than in those shared by all four donors.

Profiling relied on immunoSEQ multiplex PCR, and the TCRdb table lists in-frame clones only, not all of them. The sample includes around 2.1 million clones, 90% to 96% seen only once; the top ten take more than 0.1%. The study drew its donors from healthy HIV-negative adults without recent acute infections or vaccinations. As concerns this clone: Its matching antigen is unknown. Different DNA sequences within this sample yield the same CDR3.

V shed 4 bases and J shed 5 bases, with 10 bases lying between them. This CDR3 is built from 13 residues. Germline V gene lookup returns CDR1 SGHRS and CDR2 YFSETQ. The sequencing sample was made of naive CD4+ T cells sorted from blood. Subset reported: CD45RA+ positively selected. The rearrangement joins TRBV5-1 to TRBJ1-5, with a tentative D call TRBD1 (6 bases). This receptor was taken from a man younger than 30 in good health. CDR3: CASSTAGDQPQHF. CDR3 DNA: TGCGCCAGCAGCACGGCAGGGGATCAGCCCCAGCATTTT. Combining the CDR3 with reference TRBV5-1 and TRBJ1-5 gives the whole variable domain KAGVTQTPRYLIKTRGQQVTLSCSPISGHRSVSWYQQTPGQGLQFLFEYFSETQRNKGNFPGRFSGRQFSNSRSEMNVSTLELGDSALYLCASSTAGDQPQHFGDGTRLSIL.